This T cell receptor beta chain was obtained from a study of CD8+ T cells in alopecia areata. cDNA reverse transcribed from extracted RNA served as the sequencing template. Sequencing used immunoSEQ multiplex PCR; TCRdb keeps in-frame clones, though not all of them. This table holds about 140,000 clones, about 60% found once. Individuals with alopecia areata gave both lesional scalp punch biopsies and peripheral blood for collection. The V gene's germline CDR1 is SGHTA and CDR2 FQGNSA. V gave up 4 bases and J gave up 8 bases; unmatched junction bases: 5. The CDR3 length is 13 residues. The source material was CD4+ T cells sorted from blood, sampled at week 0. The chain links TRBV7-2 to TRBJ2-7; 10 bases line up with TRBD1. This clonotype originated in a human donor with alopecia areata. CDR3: CASSSGQGVKQYF. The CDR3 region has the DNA TGTGCCAGCAGCTCTGGACAGGGGGTTAAGCAGTACTTC.